This is a list of T cell receptor beta chains from one sample in a study of blood T cells in healthy people across ages. Each CDR3 protein gets one entry after TCRdb re-called the 5' RACE reads with MiXCR. The sample includes around 1,900,000 distinct CDR3 sequences, more than 35% of them seen just once. The sample comprised blood. The receptors were sampled from a human donor in good health. The conserved cysteine and the conserved F or W are not part of the CDR3 here. The order of the fields is V gene, D gene, CDR3 protein. A D gene is named only where the DNA matches it firmly.

V gene: TRBV18; D gene: TRBD1; CDR3 protein: ASSPDREQEQY
V gene: TRBV7-3; D gene: TRBD1; CDR3 protein: ASSLTSGGGYT
V gene: TRBV10-3; D gene: .; CDR3 protein: AISGNLGSSTDTQY
V gene: TRBV4-3; D gene: .; CDR3 protein: ASSQDLASDTQY
V gene: TRBV18; D gene: TRBD1; CDR3 protein: ASSPETGLNHEQY
V gene: TRBV12-3/TRBV12-4; D gene: .; CDR3 protein: ASSFGGWGASYNEQF
V gene: TRBV7-2; D gene: .; CDR3 protein: ASSLDTAVSYNSPLH
V gene: TRBV7-2; D gene: .; CDR3 protein: ASSQSPSSYEQY
V gene: TRBV5-5; D gene: .; CDR3 protein: VSSLIGTDTQY
V gene: TRBV29-1; D gene: .; CDR3 protein: SVGRPQIRCANQPQH
V gene: TRBV5-6; D gene: .; CDR3 protein: ASSLGNLRDTEAF
V gene: TRBV7-2; D gene: .; CDR3 protein: ASSQGLWFGYT
V gene: TRBV12-3/TRBV12-4; D gene: .; CDR3 protein: ASRLTDAEY
V gene: TRBV5-1; D gene: .; CDR3 protein: ASSSDHNEQF
V gene: TRBV5-5; D gene: TRBD1; CDR3 protein: ASSLTSGTGVYEQY
V gene: TRBV4-2; D gene: .; CDR3 protein: ASSQEWTYTGELF
V gene: TRBV29-1; D gene: .; CDR3 protein: SAGTPIDEQF
V gene: TRBV12-3/TRBV12-4; D gene: .; CDR3 protein: ASRSSGAPYGYT
V gene: TRBV5-5; D gene: TRBD2; CDR3 protein: ASSSGVAGGLTDTQY
V gene: TRBV4-2; D gene: .; CDR3 protein: ASSLEGGMETQY